A single sample gave rise to the 23 T cell receptor beta chains below, sequenced in a study of blood T cell repertoires in COVID-19. The assay was immunoSEQ multiplex PCR, and TCRdb's table has in-frame clones only and misses some. Here the sample spans approximately 150,000 clones, roughly 88% being singletons. The sample taken for sequencing was peripheral blood. Source of these receptors: a human donor in a cohort sampled during active COVID-19.

The V and J genes are TRBV5-1 and TRBJ2-1; perhaps TRBD2 as D (5 bases). CDR3 length equals 16 residues. V shed 0 bases and J shed 0 bases, with 10 bases lying between them. Germline V gives CDR1 SGHRS, CDR2 YFSETQ. Here the CDR3 DNA reads TGCGCCAGCAGCTTGGACGCCCGGGGCTCCTACAATGAGCAGTTCTTC. It translates to CASSLDARGSYNEQFF. Full variable domain (missing parts from reference TRBV5-1 and TRBJ2-1): KAGVTQTPRYLIKTRGQQVTLSCSPISGHRSVSWYQQTPGQGLQFLFEYFSETQRNKGNFPGRFSGRQFSNSRSEMNVSTLELGDSALYLCASSLDARGSYNEQFFGPGTRLTVL.

This chain uses TRBV19 with TRBJ1-2; possibly TRBD1 for D (6 bases). V lost 5 bases and J lost 4, with 20 bases in between. The CDR3 has 16 amino acids. Germline V gene sequence: CDR1 LNHDA, CDR2 SQIVND (reference sequence). The CDR3 DNA follows: TGTGCCAGTAGTCCGGGGGGGCAGGGACCAATCTATGGCTACACCTTC. Protein sequence: CASSPGGQGPIYGYTF. Full variable domain (missing parts from reference TRBV19 and TRBJ1-2): DGGITQSPKYLFRKEGQNVTLSCEQNLNHDAMYWYRQDPGQGLRLIYYSQIVNDFQKGDIAEGYSVSREKKESFPLTVTSAQKNPTAFYLCASSPGGQGPIYGYTFGSGTRLTVV.

The rearrangement joins TRBV30 to TRBJ1-5; D uncertain. Between the trimmed V and J ends, which lost 0 bases and 9 bases, there was a span of 12 bases. Germline CDR1 and CDR2: GTSNPN and SVGIG (reference sequence). The CDR3 runs to 13 residues. CDR3 bases: TGTGCCTGGAGTGTATCCTCTTCGGGGCCCCAGCATTTT. This encodes CAWSVSSSGPQHF.

In its sample, this clone was seen once. The rearrangement joins TRBV7-9 to TRBJ2-1; 13 bases line up with TRBD2. The CDR3 has 18 amino acids. The germline gives CDR1 SEHNR, CDR2 FQNEAQ (reference sequence). V was clipped by 5 bases and J by 10 bases; unmatched bases: 17. The CDR3: CASSPIPRLAGGPFEQFF. Here the CDR3 DNA reads TGTGCCAGCAGCCCAATTCCCCGACTAGCGGGGGGCCCTTTCGAGCAGTTCTTC.

This chain uses TRBV4-1 with TRBJ2-5; 8 nucleotides agree with TRBD2. CDR1 and CDR2 (germline): MGHRA, YSYEKL. V was pared by 3 bases and J by 5 bases, with 11 bases of the junction left unmatched. The CDR3 consists of 16 residues. CDR3 residues: CASSHESGGARETQYF. The CDR3 DNA sequence: TGCGCCAGCAGCCACGAGTCCGGGGGGGCCCGGGAGACCCAGTACTTC.

The chain has TRBV5-1 and TRBJ1-4; D is unclear. V lost 3 bases, J lost 6 bases, and 6 bases lay in between. Per germline, CDR1 SGHRS and CDR2 YFSETQ. This CDR3 spans 12 amino acids. The chain's CDR3 is CASSSRDEKLFF. The CDR3 bases are TGCGCCAGCAGCTCCCGGGATGAAAAACTGTTTTTT.

This clone showed up just once. The V call is TRBV30, the J call TRBJ2-5; 9 bases are a match to TRBD1. Germline CDR1 is GTSNPN and CDR2 is SVGIG (reference sequence). CDR3 size: 14 residues. J lost 4 bases, V lost 1 base, and 4 bases had no gene match. The DNA of the CDR3 is TGTGCCTGGAGTGCAGGACAGGGGCGAGAGACCCAGTACTTC. This sequence encodes CAWSAGQGRETQYF.

The table lists this clone with a count of one. The chain employs TRBV7-9 and TRBJ1-4, with D perhaps matching TRBD1 (5 bases). Germline lookup yields CDR1 SEHNR and CDR2 FQNEAQ (reference sequence). Trimming left V 0 bases short and J 7 bases short, with 12 bases between. The CDR3 consists of 15 residues. The DNA for the CDR3 is TGTGCCAGCAGCTTAGCTTCAGGGAAAGTTGAAAAACTGTTTTTT. Its translation is CASSLASGKVEKLFF.

The rearrangement joins TRBV5-1 to TRBJ2-3; 10 bases agree with TRBD2. CDR1 is SGHRS and CDR2 is YFSETQ in the germline V gene. The trim removed 2 bases at V and 1 base at J, leaving 7 bases unmatched. This CDR3 region has 17 residues. CDR3 sequence reads: CASSLRTSGLGTDTQYF. Here the CDR3 DNA reads TGCGCCAGCAGCTTACGGACTAGCGGACTGGGCACAGATACGCAGTATTTT.

V and J are TRBV4-1 and TRBJ1-4, with D perhaps matching TRBD1 (5 bases). CDR3 length equals 17 residues. Per germline, CDR1 MGHRA and CDR2 YSYEKL. V lost 6 bases and J 0 bases, leaving 17 bases between the germline ends. The CDR3 here is CASSTVGHQATNEKLFF. DNA for the CDR3: TGCGCCAGCAGTACTGTTGGACACCAAGCAACTAATGAAAAACTGTTTTTT.

This rearrangement joins TRBV3-1 (or the pseudogene TRBV3-2) to TRBJ2-7, with 9 bases aligning to TRBD1. Germline CDR1 is LGHDT and CDR2 is YNNKEL (reference sequence). With V trimmed by 6 bases and J by 6 bases, 9 bases remained unmatched. The CDR3 runs to 14 residues. CDR3 DNA: TGTGCCAGCAGTTCACGGGACAGGGATAGCGAGCAGTACTTC. This codes for CASSSRDRDSEQYF.

The chain has TRBV7-9 and TRBJ1-6, with unresolved D. The CDR3 length is 15 residues. The germline V gene encodes CDR1 SEHNR and CDR2 FQNEAQ (reference sequence). Trimming left V 0 bases short and J 10 bases short, with 13 bases between. This chain's CDR3 is CASSLASPGGSPLHF. For the CDR3, the DNA is TGTGCCAGCAGCTTAGCGAGCCCGGGAGGATCACCCCTCCACTTT.

The chain employs TRBV27 and TRBJ1-2, with D tentatively TRBD1 (5 bases). Per the germline V gene, CDR1 is MNHEY and CDR2 is SMNVEV (reference sequence). Trimming took off 6 bases at V and 8 bases at J, with 22 bases between the two ends. CDR3 size: 15 residues. The DNA for the CDR3 is TGTGCCAGCAGCCTCCAGCAGGGAGGGAAACTAGGCTACACCTTC. Its protein is CASSLQQGGKLGYTF.

This clone showed up just a few times. The V call is TRBV9, the J call TRBJ2-7; 10 positions match TRBD1. Germline values: CDR1 SGDLS, CDR2 YYNGEE. CDR3 length: 16 amino acids. The trim removed 0 bases at V and 2 bases at J, leaving 5 bases unmatched. CDR3 region: CASSVAPDRGTYEQYF. Written as DNA, the CDR3 is TGTGCCAGCAGCGTAGCCCCGGACAGGGGGACCTACGAGCAGTACTTC.

This chain links TRBV7-8 with TRBJ2-5, with TRBD2 matching over 12 bases. Germline V gene sequence: CDR1 SGHVS, CDR2 FQNEAQ. The CDR3 sequence is 17 residues long. Trimming removed 1 base from V and 5 bases from J; junction bases left unmatched: 8. For the CDR3, the DNA is TGTGCCAGCAGCTTAGATGGACTAGCGGGGCTGGGCGAGACCCAGTACTTC. It translates to CASSLDGLAGLGETQYF.

This clone appeared a single time. The rearrangement joins TRBV5-5 to TRBJ2-5; D may be TRBD1 (6 bases). The CDR3 is 16 amino acids. The germline gives CDR1 SGHKS, CDR2 YYEKEE (reference sequence). Deletions cut 3 bases from V and 2 bases from J, with 17 bases between. The CDR3 nucleotides are TGTGCCAGCAGCTCGAATCCAACAGGGTCTCAAGAGACCCAGTACTTC. It yields the protein CASSSNPTGSQETQYF.

The chain has TRBV30 and TRBJ2-7, with TRBD1 matching over 10 bases. CDR3 length: 14 amino acids. The V gene end was trimmed by 2 bases and the J gene end by 4 bases; junction bases not matched to a gene: 5. CDR1 and CDR2 (germline): GTSNPN, SVGIG (reference sequence). CDR3 amino acids: CAWSRQGAGYEQYF. The CDR3 DNA reads as TGTGCCTGGAGTCGACAGGGGGCGGGATACGAGCAGTACTTC.

The sample holds one count of this clone. In DNA, the CDR3 is TGTGCCAGCAGTCACGACAGGGGCTTAAACGAGCAGTACTTC. Its translation is CASSHDRGLNEQYF. J is TRBJ2-7 and V is TRBV27; 8 nucleotides align to TRBD1. Germline V gene sequence: CDR1 MNHEY, CDR2 SMNVEV (reference sequence). This CDR3 contains 14 residues. Trimming took 5 bases from V and 5 from J; bases not matched to a gene: 8.

V gene TRBV18 combines with J gene TRBJ2-1, with 15 bases that match TRBD2. The CDR3 loop spans 20 amino acids. Trimming at V came to 0 bases and at J to 6 bases, leaving 12 bases not matched to a gene. From germline, CDR1 is KGHSH and CDR2 LQKENI. CDR3 nucleotide sequence: TGTGCCAGCTCACCACCGATGGTTGGACTAGCGGGGGGGCCGGGCAATGAGCAGTTCTTC. It is translated as CASSPPMVGLAGGPGNEQFF.

This clone has a handful of counts. The gene calls are TRBV30 and TRBJ1-5; TRBD1 agrees at 8 bases. V shed 5 bases and J 11 bases; nucleotides not matched to a gene: 8. The CDR3 totals 12 residues. The V gene's germline CDR1 is GTSNPN and CDR2 SVGIG (reference sequence). In nucleotides, the CDR3 is TGTGCCTGGGGGACAGGTAATAGAGCCCAGCATTTT. It encodes CAWGTGNRAQHF.

CDR3 residues: CASSLGTEYNSPLHF. The CDR3 bases are TGTGCCAGCAGCCTGGGGACAGAATATAATTCACCCCTCCACTTT. The chain carries TRBV3-1 (or the pseudogene TRBV3-2) and TRBJ1-6; 7 bases line up with TRBD1. CDR3 length: 15 amino acids. The trim removed 4 bases at V and 4 bases at J, leaving 4 bases unmatched. Germline-derived CDR1 and CDR2 are LGHDT and YNNKEL (reference sequence).

This clone has a single count. The rearrangement links TRBV5-4 to TRBJ1-2; 8 bases are shared with TRBD1. The CDR3 runs 14 residues. Trimming removed 4 bases from V and 5 bases from J; junction bases left unmatched: 7. Germline assignment: CDR1 SGHNT and CDR2 YYREEE (reference sequence). The CDR3 nucleotides are TGTGCCAGCAGCACCCGACAGGGGAGTTATGGCTACACCTTC. Residues: CASSTRQGSYGYTF.

This sequence joins TRBV12-3 or TRBV12-4 and TRBJ2-2; D is unresolved. V was clipped by 6 bases and J by 5 bases, with 10 bases between them. CDR3 length: 13 amino acids. The CDR3 protein is CASSQPQTGELFF. The CDR3, as DNA: TGTGCCAGCAGCCAACCCCAGACCGGGGAGCTGTTTTTT.